This entry lists 13 T cell receptor beta chains sequenced from one sample in a study of blood T cell repertoires in COVID-19. Using immunoSEQ multiplex PCR, the repertoire was profiled, and TCRdb retains in-frame clones only, with some absent. Of about 390,000 clones in the sample, more than 70% were seen once. Sequencing was carried out using peripheral blood. These TCRs come from a woman aged 60-75 years with COVID-19, enrolled during active disease.

The V call is TRBV4-2, the J call TRBJ2-1, with D tentatively TRBD2 (6 bases). Trimming left V 5 bases short and J 0 bases short, with 14 bases between. The CDR3 is 16 amino acids. Looked up from germline, CDR1 is LGHNA and CDR2 is YNFKEQ. CDR3: CASSSRGESSYNEQFF. CDR3 nucleotides: TGTGCCAGCAGCTCGCGGGGCGAGAGCTCCTACAATGAGCAGTTCTTC.

This clone appeared once. V usage is TRBV28 and J usage is TRBJ2-5; 9 positions agree with TRBD1. V shed 5 bases, J shed 5 bases, and the junction held 15 bases outside the gene matches. The V gene's germline CDR1 is MDHEN and CDR2 SYDVKM. CDR3 length: 17 residues. In nucleotides, the CDR3 is TGTGCCAGCAGTACTGGGACAGGGTCGGGTTATTGGGAGACCCAGTACTTC. Translated, it gives CASSTGTGSGYWETQYF.

This chain uses TRBV18 with TRBJ2-3; D is uncertain. CDR3 length: 13 residues. The germline V and J ends were trimmed by 0 bases and 4 bases, with 5 bases remaining between them. Looked up from germline, CDR1 is KGHSH and CDR2 is LQKENI. The chain's CDR3 is CASSPPRPDTQYF. CDR3 nucleotides: TGTGCCAGCTCACCACCGAGGCCAGATACGCAGTATTTT.

The chain couples TRBV16 to TRBJ1-1; the match to TRBD1 covers 9 bases. Germline V CDR1 and CDR2: KGHSY, FQNENV. The CDR3 contains 15 residues. V gave up 4 bases and J gave up 1 base; unmatched junction bases: 4. The CDR3 DNA reads as TGTGCCAGCAGCCGGTGGACAGGGGCGAACACTGAAGCTTTCTTT. Protein product: CASSRWTGANTEAFF.

The rearrangement links TRBV20-1 to TRBJ1-1; TRBD1 is a possible D gene (6 bases). Trimming took off 3 bases at V and 2 bases at J, with 13 bases between the two ends. Germline V gene lookup returns CDR1 DFQATT and CDR2 SNEGSKA (reference sequence). This CDR3 region has 14 residues. CDR3 sequence: CSASLDRLNTEAFF. In DNA, the CDR3 is TGCAGTGCTAGTTTGGACAGACTCAACACTGAAGCTTTCTTT.

V usage is TRBV5-8 and J usage is TRBJ1-1; no clear D. Germline-derived CDR1 and CDR2 are SGHTS and YDEGEE. Trimming left V 0 bases short and J 10 bases short, with 16 bases between. CDR3 length: 14 amino acids. The CDR3 reads CASSLGTGRSLAFF. The CDR3 DNA sequence: TGTGCCAGCAGCTTGGGTACGGGTCGCAGTTTAGCTTTCTTT.

The chain recombines TRBV18 with TRBJ1-5; D uncertain. This CDR3 contains 14 residues. Trimming took 3 bases from V and 5 from J, leaving 11 bases between them. CDR1 is KGHSH and CDR2 is LQKENI in the germline V gene. Here the CDR3 DNA reads TGTGCCAGCTCACCGAACGCCGGGTATCAGCCCCAGCATTTT. This encodes CASSPNAGYQPQHF. Filled out from reference TRBV18 and TRBJ1-5, the complete variable domain reads NAGVMQNPRHLVRRRGQEARLRCSPMKGHSHVYWYRQLPEEGLKFMVYLQKENIIDESGMPKERFSAEFPKEGPSILRIQQVVRGDSAAYFCASSPNAGYQPQHFGDGTRLSIL.

The gene calls are TRBV2 and TRBJ1-1; no firm D call. From germline, CDR1 is SNHLY and CDR2 FYNNEI. The CDR3 has 15 amino acids. The V and J ends lost 2 bases and 0 bases respectively, with 10 bases between them. The CDR3 spells CASSEYQALNTEAFF. DNA of the CDR3: TGTGCCAGCAGTGAATACCAGGCCTTGAACACTGAAGCTTTCTTT.

V is TRBV7-9 and J is TRBJ1-1; D is undetermined. V lost 3 bases and J lost 3, with 8 bases in between. Germline values: CDR1 SEHNR, CDR2 FQNEAQ (reference sequence). The CDR3 consists of 13 residues. CDR3 DNA: TGTGCCAGCAGCTTTTGGGAGGACACTGAAGCTTTCTTT. This encodes CASSFWEDTEAFF.

V is TRBV6-5 and J is TRBJ1-5; the D is unclear. The germline V and J ends were trimmed by 8 bases and 4 bases, with 18 bases remaining between them. This CDR3 spans 15 amino acids. The germline CDR1 and CDR2 sequences are MNHEY and SVGAGI. CDR3: CASGISYGGNQPQHF. The DNA of the CDR3 is TGTGCCAGCGGGATCTCGTATGGCGGGAATCAGCCCCAGCATTTT.

The V and J genes are TRBV7-2 and TRBJ2-1; 11 positions agree with TRBD2. Trimming took 1 base from V and 8 from J; bases not matched to a gene: 4. CDR1 is SGHTA, CDR2 FQGNSA, per germline. This CDR3 is 15 amino acids long. The CDR3 DNA reads as TGTGCCAGCAGCTTAGGACTAGCGGGGAGCTATGAGCAGTTCTTC. Translating it yields CASSLGLAGSYEQFF.

The chain carries TRBV19 and TRBJ1-1; maybe TRBD1 (6 bases). The CDR3 is 15 residues long. Germline CDR1 is LNHDA and CDR2 is SQIVND (reference sequence). V was pared by 5 bases and J by 1 base, with 14 bases between. The CDR3 nucleotides are TGTGCCAGTAGTCCCCCGCGGGGGCCGAACACTGAAGCTTTCTTT. Translation: CASSPPRGPNTEAFF. The complete variable domain, with remaining parts taken from reference TRBV19 and TRBJ1-1, reads DGGITQSPKYLFRKEGQNVTLSCEQNLNHDAMYWYRQDPGQGLRLIYYSQIVNDFQKGDIAEGYSVSREKKESFPLTVTSAQKNPTAFYLCASSPPRGPNTEAFFGQGTRLTVV.

The chain carries TRBV5-1 and TRBJ1-2; unclear D gene. The CDR3 runs to 13 residues. CDR1 SGHRS and CDR2 YFSETQ come from the germline V gene. V gave up 0 bases and J gave up 7 bases, with 10 bases separating them. This CDR3 reads CASSLGTGIGYTF. The CDR3, as DNA: TGCGCCAGCAGCTTGGGAACGGGGATTGGCTACACCTTC.